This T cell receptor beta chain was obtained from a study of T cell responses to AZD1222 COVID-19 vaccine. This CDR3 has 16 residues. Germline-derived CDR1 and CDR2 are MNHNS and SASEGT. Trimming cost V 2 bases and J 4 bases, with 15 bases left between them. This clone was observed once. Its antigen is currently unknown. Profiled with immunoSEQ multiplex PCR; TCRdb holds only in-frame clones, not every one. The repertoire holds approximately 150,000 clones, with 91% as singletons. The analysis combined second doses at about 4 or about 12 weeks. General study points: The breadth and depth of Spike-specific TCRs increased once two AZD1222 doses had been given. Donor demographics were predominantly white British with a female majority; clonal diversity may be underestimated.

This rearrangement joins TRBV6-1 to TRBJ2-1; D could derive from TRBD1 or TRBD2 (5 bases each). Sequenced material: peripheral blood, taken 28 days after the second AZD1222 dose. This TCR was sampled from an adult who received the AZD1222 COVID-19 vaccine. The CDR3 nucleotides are TGTGCCAGCAGTGAAATGAAAGCCTGGGGGTACAATGAGCAGTTCTTC. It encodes CASSEMKAWGYNEQFF.